The 6 T cell receptor beta chains listed next were all sequenced from one sample in a study of response to subunit inactivated influenza vaccine. TCRdb re-analysed the RT-PCR reads in MiXCR, keeping a single row per CDR3 protein. The sample contains around 570,000 distinct CDR3 sequences, 11% of which appear only once. This sample also belongs to another study, concerning T cells expressing NK-cell markers. As reported in that work: Template switching by 5'RACE with UMIs generated the TCR beta cDNA.

The sequences come from PBMCs from blood, collected on the day of vaccination. Receptors were obtained from a middle-aged man who received an inactivated influenza vaccine.

There are a few counts of this clonotype. CDR3 coding DNA: TGTGCCAGCAGAGGACTAGCGGAGAGGGGTACAGATACGCAGTATTTT. Translating gives CASRGLAERGTDTQYF. The chain is built from TRBV27 and TRBJ2-3; 10 bases map to TRBD2. The germline gives CDR1 MNHEY, CDR2 SMNVEV (reference sequence). The V gene end was trimmed by 6 bases and the J gene end by 3 bases; junction bases not matched to a gene: 9. CDR3 length equals 16 residues.

The J gene is TRBJ2-1, the V gene TRBV2; D might be TRBD1 (6 bases). Trimming pared 3 bases from V and 2 bases from J, leaving 11 bases between. This CDR3 comprises 15 residues. Germline V gene data show CDR1 as SNHLY and CDR2 as FYNNEI. This CDR3 reads CASSDTGSAYNEQFF. The CDR3, as DNA: TGTGCCAGCAGTGATACAGGGAGTGCCTACAATGAGCAGTTCTTC.

This clonotype was seen a few times. The chain employs TRBV5-8 and TRBJ2-3; the match to TRBD1 covers 7 bases. Germline CDR1 and CDR2: SGHTS and YDEGEE. The CDR3 sequence is 16 residues long. The V segment lost 2 bases and the J segment 6 bases; nucleotides outside the gene matches: 12. In DNA, the CDR3 is TGTGCCAGCAGCTTATCCCGGGACAGCAGTTCTGATACGCAGTATTTT. Its translation is CASSLSRDSSSDTQYF.

The rearrangement links TRBV6-1 to TRBJ1-3, with D uncertain. Trimming cost V 2 bases and J 4 bases, with 15 bases left between them. The germline gives CDR1 MNHNS, CDR2 SASEGT. The CDR3 is made up of 16 amino acids. CDR3 nucleotides: TGTGCCAGCAGTGAACCAGGATACCAGCTCGGAAACACCATATATTTT. Amino acids: CASSEPGYQLGNTIYF.

This clonotype was recorded many times. V usage is TRBV12-3 or TRBV12-4 and J usage is TRBJ2-1; D is possibly TRBD1 (6 bases). The length of the CDR3 is 12 residues. V dropped 4 bases and J dropped 12 bases, with 13 bases sitting between them. The CDR3 here is CASSYGQSAQFF. DNA for the CDR3: TGTGCCAGCAGTTACGGACAGTCGGCGCAGTTCTTC.

This clonotype occurred a few times. The chain couples TRBV12-3 or TRBV12-4 to TRBJ2-2, with TRBD1 as a possible D gene (6 bases). Trimming took off 5 bases at V and 2 bases at J, with 12 bases between the two ends. The length of the CDR3 is 15 residues. The CDR3 coding sequence is TGTGCCAGCAGTCAGGGGTCTTTTAACACCGGGGAGCTGTTTTTT. Its protein is CASSQGSFNTGELFF.